A selection of T cell receptor beta chains follows, all from one sample in a study of early T cells in non-severe SARS-CoV-2 infection. One entry per CDR3 protein results from TCRdb running MiXCR on the 5' RACE reads. The sample shows some 54,000 distinct CDR3 sequences, roughly 10% of them seen only once. Sequencing was carried out using whole blood. Receptors originate from an adult who was a healthcare worker with PCR-confirmed SARS-CoV-2 infection or an uninfected control (not recorded which). CDR3s include the opening cysteine and the closing phenylalanine or tryptophan. A D gene is named only where the DNA matches it firmly. Clone size is not always given. Where it is, it says once, few, many or a class for expanded clones.

v_gene	d_gene	abundance	j_gene	CDR3nt	CDR3aa
TRBV15	-	few	TRBJ1-2	TGTGCCACCAGCAGAGATCTGGCGACTTCCTCAACACATGGCTACACCTTC	CATSRDLATSSTHGYTF
TRBV7-9	TRBD2	many	TRBJ2-3	TGTGCCGCCGGGGCAGCGGGAGCGATAGATACGCAGTATTTT	CAAGAAGAIDTQYF
TRBV13	-	-	TRBJ2-2	TGTGCCAGCAGCCTTGGCGGGACCGCGAACACCGGGGAGCTGTTTTTT	CASSLGGTANTGELFF
TRBV3-1	-	-	TRBJ1-5	TGTGCCAGCAGCCAAGGCGGGGCTCGCAATCAGCCCCAGCATTTT	CASSQGGARNQPQHF
TRBV9	TRBD1	-	TRBJ1-2	TGTGCCAGCAGCGCGGGACAGGGGAACGATGGCTACACCTTC	CASSAGQGNDGYTF
TRBV5-6	-	many	TRBJ2-3	TGTGCCAGCAGCTTTCTTAACGGGGCAGATACGCAGTATTTT	CASSFLNGADTQYF
TRBV18	-	-	TRBJ2-1	TGTGCCAGCTCACCAGGAGCGGATGAGCAGTTCTTC	CASSPGADEQFF
TRBV5-1	-	many	TRBJ1-4	TGCGCCAGCAGCTGGGTGGGCGGTACTAATGAAAAACTGTTTTTT	CASSWVGGTNEKLFF
TRBV7-3	-	many	TRBJ2-1	TGTGCCAGCAGCTACTCAGGGGCAGGAGGTGAGCAGTTCTTC	CASSYSGAGGEQFF
TRBV11-2	-	many	TRBJ2-7	TGTGCCAGCAGCTTAGAAGGGGCAGGCCCCGAGCAGTACTTC	CASSLEGAGPEQYF
TRBV12-3/TRBV12-4	-	many	TRBJ2-7	TGTGCCAGCAATCGAGGCGGGGCCGCCTACGAGCAGTACTTC	CASNRGGAAYEQYF
TRBV6-5	-	few	TRBJ1-1	TGTGCCAGTCAGGGTCTACTATACACTGAAGCTTTCTTT	CASQGLLYTEAFF
TRBV20-1	-	many	TRBJ1-2	TGCAGTGCTAGCGAATGGGGCAGACCTAACTATGGCTACACCTTC	CSASEWGRPNYGYTF
TRBV5-1	TRBD2	many	TRBJ2-1	TGCGCCAGCAGCTTAATTAGCGGGAGCTCCTACAATGAGCAGTTCTTC	CASSLISGSSYNEQFF
TRBV27	TRBD1	many	TRBJ1-2	TGTGCCAGCAGGTTTACACAGGGGAGAGGCTACACCTTC	CASRFTQGRGYTF
TRBV29-1	-	many	TRBJ1-5	TGCAGCGTTGGGACGGCCCTCAATCAGCCCCAGCATTTT	CSVGTALNQPQHF
TRBV5-5	-	few	TRBJ2-1	TGTGCCAGCAGCTTGGGATTCTCCAATGAGCAGTTCTTC	CASSLGFSNEQFF
TRBV6-1	TRBD2	few	TRBJ2-7	TGTGCCAGCAGTTATGGTGGGGAGGGCTACGAGCAGTACTTC	CASSYGGEGYEQYF
TRBV5-1	-	many	TRBJ2-7	TGCGCCAGCTCGCAAAGGAAGGACGAGCAGTACTTC	CASSQRKDEQYF
TRBV19	TRBD2	many	TRBJ2-6	TGTGCCAGTAGTATATATAGCGGGACCATCTCTGGGGCCAACGTCCTGACTTTC	CASSIYSGTISGANVLTF
TRBV29-1	-	-	TRBJ1-2	TGCAGCGTTGTTCGCACCTCTAACTATGGCTACACCTTC	CSVVRTSNYGYTF
TRBV6-2/TRBV6-3	-	many	TRBJ2-3	TGTGCCAGCAAACTCCTAGCCCGCACAGATACGCAGTATTTT	CASKLLARTDTQYF
TRBV7-2	-	-	TRBJ1-1	TGTGCCAGCAGCAACAGGCGGACGGCTGAAGCTTTCTTT	CASSNRRTAEAFF
TRBV7-9	-	-	TRBJ1-2	TGTGCCAGCAGCTTAGGAATGCTCAACTATGGCTACACCTTC	CASSLGMLNYGYTF
TRBV6-6	-	many	TRBJ1-5	TGTGCCAGCAGCCTGGACAGACCTAGCAATCAGCCCCAGCATTTT	CASSLDRPSNQPQHF
TRBV9	-	many	TRBJ1-1	TGTGCCAGCAGCGTCAGAGAGAACACTGAAGCTTTCTTT	CASSVRENTEAFF
TRBV13	TRBD2	few	TRBJ2-5	TGTGCCAGCAGCTTAGGTGGTAGCGGGAGACCAGAGACCCAGTACTTC	CASSLGGSGRPETQYF
TRBV20-1	-	-	TRBJ2-7	TGCAGTGCTCATAGGGGGACCCACGAGCAGTACTTC	CSAHRGTHEQYF
TRBV5-1	-	many	TRBJ2-3	TGCGCCAGCAGCTTGGATCCCAGGGGTACGCAGTATTTT	CASSLDPRGTQYF
TRBV27	TRBD2	many	TRBJ2-1	TGTGCCAGCAGTGGGACCGGGACTAGCGGGAGGCGTGAGCAGTTCTTC	CASSGTGTSGRREQFF
TRBV5-6	-	many	TRBJ1-5	TGTGCCAGCAGCTTCTCCGAGGGCAATCAGCCCCAGCATTTT	CASSFSEGNQPQHF
TRBV6-5	-	-	TRBJ2-3	TGTGCCAGCAACCTCAATGGTCCAGGAAATACGCAGTATTTT	CASNLNGPGNTQYF
TRBV7-3	TRBD1	-	TRBJ2-3	TGTGCCAGCAGCCCCCGGGACAGGAGCACAGATACGCAGTATTTT	CASSPRDRSTDTQYF
TRBV30	TRBD1	many	TRBJ2-7	TGTGCCTGGACAGGGGGCGGCCCCTACGAGCAGTACTTC	CAWTGGGPYEQYF
TRBV18	-	many	TRBJ1-5	TGTGCCAGCTCACTGGCCGTCCGTCAGCCCCAGCATTTT	CASSLAVRQPQHF
TRBV4-3	-	-	TRBJ1-4	TGCGCCAGCAGCCAAGGGGGTCAGTTGGAAAAACTGTTTTTT	CASSQGGQLEKLFF
TRBV20-1	-	many	TRBJ2-1	TGCAGTGCTCAGCGGGACACTAATTACAATGAGCAGTTCTTC	CSAQRDTNYNEQFF
TRBV20-1	-	-	TRBJ2-7	TGCAGTGCTAGAGCGGTCCGCTACGAGCAGTACTTC	CSARAVRYEQYF
TRBV4-1	-	-	TRBJ2-1	TGCGCCAGCAGCCCCGCGAGGGACTCCGGCGACAATGAGCAGTTCTTC	CASSPARDSGDNEQFF
TRBV7-3	TRBD2	few	TRBJ2-7	TGTGCCAGCAGCCCCTCGGCGGGAGGGCTACACGAGCAGTACTTC	CASSPSAGGLHEQYF
TRBV3-1	-	few	TRBJ1-3	TGTGCCAGCAGCCTGGGGCTGGCCTCTGGAAACACCATATATTTT	CASSLGLASGNTIYF
TRBV6-5	-	many	TRBJ1-2	TGTGCCAGCAGCCGCCTTGGGTCGAAGGAGAATGGCTACACCTTC	CASSRLGSKENGYTF
TRBV6-6	TRBD1	once	TRBJ1-5	TGTGCCAGCAGTAAACCGGGACAGGGAACAAGCAATCAGCCCCAGCATTTT	CASSKPGQGTSNQPQHF
TRBV7-9	TRBD1	many	TRBJ2-3	TGTGCCAGCAGTTGGGGACAGGGGGACGCAGATACGCAGTATTTT	CASSWGQGDADTQYF
TRBV11-3	-	few	TRBJ2-1	TGTGCCAGCAGCTTCCAGGAGGGCTACAATGAGCAGTTCTTC	CASSFQEGYNEQFF
TRBV4-3	TRBD2	-	TRBJ2-7	TGCGCCAGCAGCAACCGGGGGGATGGGGCCTACGAGCAGTACTTC	CASSNRGDGAYEQYF
TRBV20-1	TRBD2	many	TRBJ2-1	TGCAGTGCTAGAGTCGGGACTAGCGACTCCTACAATGAGCAGTTCTTC	CSARVGTSDSYNEQFF
TRBV7-2	TRBD2	few	TRBJ2-3	TGTGCCAGCAGCTTAGCGACTAGCGGGAGGATAGATACGCAGTATTTT	CASSLATSGRIDTQYF
TRBV4-1	-	-	TRBJ2-1	TGCGCCAGCAGCCAGAGCGGCTCCTACAATGAGCAGTTCTTC	CASSQSGSYNEQFF
TRBV12-3/TRBV12-4	TRBD1	-	TRBJ2-7	TGTGCCAGCAGTTTCGGGACAGGGGGTTCCTACGAGCAGTACTTC	CASSFGTGGSYEQYF
TRBV6-5	TRBD2	many	TRBJ2-5	TGTGCCAGCAGTTACTCGAATTGGGGAGCGGGAGCGGGAGAGACCCAGTACTTC	CASSYSNWGAGAGETQYF
TRBV6-2/TRBV6-3	TRBD1	many	TRBJ2-4	TGTGCCAGCAGCCCCTCGCTCTCCGGGACAGGGAGTGGGTACTTC	CASSPSLSGTGSGYF
TRBV7-8	TRBD2	many	TRBJ2-1	TGTGCCAGCAGCTTAGGTGCTAGCGGGAGGCACAATGAGCAGTTCTTC	CASSLGASGRHNEQFF
TRBV9	TRBD2	many	TRBJ2-1	TGTGCCAGCAGCTTACGCCTAGCGGGAGGTGCCGATGAGCAGTTCTTC	CASSLRLAGGADEQFF
TRBV6-5	-	many	TRBJ2-1	TGTGCCAGCAGTTACCTCCAGCGCGATGAGCAGTTCTTC	CASSYLQRDEQFF